The 8 T cell receptor beta chains below were found in one sample sequenced in a study of technical replicates of blood from several donors. The repertoire was sequenced with immunoSEQ multiplex PCR; TCRdb's copy has only in-frame clones and lacks some. Of around 50,000 clones listed, around 95% were seen once; the top ten hold about 0.39%. Sample: T cells isolated from PBMCs. The source is a human donor in good health.

This chain connects TRBV2 to TRBJ2-7; 10 bases align to TRBD2. The CDR3 runs to 14 residues. Germline CDR1 and CDR2: SNHLY and FYNNEI. V lost 5 bases, J lost 4 bases, and 5 bases stayed unmatched. This CDR3 reads CASSMETSGYEQYF. The CDR3 nucleotides are TGTGCCAGCAGTATGGAGACTAGCGGGTACGAGCAGTACTTC.

This chain connects TRBV4-1 to TRBJ2-2; 10 bases are shared with TRBD2. The J segment lost 7 bases and the V segment lost 1 base, leaving 6 bases of the junction unmatched. The CDR3 consists of 16 residues. Germline V CDR1 and CDR2: MGHRA, YSYEKL. The CDR3, as DNA: TGCGCCAGCAGCCAAGCTAGCGGGAGAGAAATCGGGGAGCTGTTTTTT. Its protein is CASSQASGREIGELFF.

The chain joins TRBV4-3 to TRBJ2-7; D call uncertain. The CDR3 has 15 residues. V gave up 0 bases and J gave up 3 bases, with 12 bases separating them. Germline CDR1 is LGHNA and CDR2 is YSLEER. The CDR3 DNA is TGCGCCAGCAGCCAAGATCCCACCTCCTACTACGAGCAGTACTTC. This sequence encodes CASSQDPTSYYEQYF.

This clone was detected only a few times. The CDR3: CAWSRGTNTEAFF. DNA for the CDR3: TGTGCCTGGTCACGGGGGACTAACACTGAAGCTTTCTTT. This chain joins TRBV30 and TRBJ1-1, with D perhaps TRBD1 (5 bases). Germline assignment: CDR1 GTSNPN and CDR2 SVGIG (reference sequence). There are 13 residues in the CDR3. Trimming removed 5 bases at V and 2 bases at J, with 12 bases between.

This sequence joins TRBV5-4 and TRBJ1-1; D ambiguous. The CDR3 runs 14 residues. Germline V gives CDR1 SGHNT, CDR2 YYREEE (reference sequence). Trimming shortened V by 2 bases and J by 0 bases, and 8 bases separated the two germline ends. The CDR3, as DNA: TGTGCCAGCAGCTTTACAGCCATGAACACTGAAGCTTTCTTT. Translated: CASSFTAMNTEAFF.

The rearrangement joins TRBV5-4 to TRBJ2-7; TRBD2 is a possible D gene (5 bases). This CDR3 contains 13 residues. V lost 0 bases to trimming and J lost 6 bases, with 10 bases between them. The V gene's germline CDR1 is SGHNT and CDR2 YYREEE (reference sequence). The CDR3 DNA follows: TGTGCCAGCAGCTTGGCTACGGGAACCGAGCAGTACTTC. Translation gives CASSLATGTEQYF.

The chain is built from TRBV6-5 and TRBJ1-1, with D perhaps matching TRBD1 (5 bases). The germline V gene has CDR1 MNHEY and CDR2 SVGAGI. Trimming stripped 5 bases from V and 3 bases from J, with 10 bases between. The CDR3 length is 13 residues. The CDR3 sequence is CASSMGGDTEAFF. In DNA, the CDR3 is TGTGCCAGCAGTATGGGGGGGGACACTGAAGCTTTCTTT.

This chain connects TRBV30 to TRBJ1-1, with D tentatively TRBD1 (6 bases). The V gene lost 5 bases and the J gene lost 4 bases, with 14 bases spanning the gap. Germline V CDR1 and CDR2: GTSNPN, SVGIG (reference sequence). This CDR3 comprises 13 residues. CDR3 DNA sequence: TGTGCCTGGTCCAGGGGTTGGGCCACTGAAGCTTTCTTT. This codes for CAWSRGWATEAFF. Looking up the rest from reference TRBV30 and TRBJ1-1 gives the full variable domain: SQTIHQWPATLVQPVGSPLSLECTVEGTSNPNLYWYRQAAGRGLQLLFYSVGIGQISSEVPQNLSASRPQDRQFILSSKKLLLSDSGFYLCAWSRGWATEAFFGQGTRLTVV.